These T cell receptor beta chains were read from a single sample in a study of radiotherapy plus CTLA-4 blockade in lung cancer. Here immunoSEQ multiplex PCR was the method, and the copy in TCRdb shows in-frame clones only, minus some. The sample gives roughly 25,000 clones, approximately 70% of which show up once; roughly 4% is in the top ten. The sample consisted of peripheral blood, taken from a patient treated with radiotherapy plus ipilimumab. Receptors were obtained from a human donor with non-small cell lung cancer who had stable disease on radiotherapy plus ipilimumab. Both conserved end residues are part of each CDR3. The D gene is left open where the match is weak. Where a row states a size, it is once, few, many or the class of an expanded clone; other rows omit it.

J gene,clone size,D gene,V gene,CDR3 length,CDR3 protein,CDR3 DNA
TRBJ1-2,NA,NA,TRBV28,10,CASSFLSYTF,TGTGCCAGCAGTTTTTTATCCTACACCTTC
TRBJ2-7,NA,TRBD1,TRBV7-7,16,CASSSSGTVGVGEQYF,TGTGCTAGCAGCTCCTCCGGGACAGTGGGGGTCGGCGAGCAGTACTTC
TRBJ2-3,few,NA,TRBV28,13,CASSIPQWGTQYF,TGTGCCAGCAGTATTCCCCAGTGGGGTACGCAGTATTTT
TRBJ2-5,few,TRBD2,TRBV29-1,13,CSARGSAGETQYF,TGCAGCGCCCGCGGGAGCGCTGGGGAGACCCAGTACTTC
TRBJ2-3,NA,TRBD2,TRBV4-2,15,CASSQPGLDTDTQYF,TGTGCCAGCAGCCAGCCGGGACTAGATACAGATACGCAGTATTTT
TRBJ1-2,NA,TRBD1,TRBV28,13,CASATGFRDGYTF,TGTGCCAGCGCGACAGGGTTTAGGGATGGCTACACCTTC
TRBJ2-3,once,NA,TRBV30,15,CAWSVGPRSTDTQYF,TGTGCCTGGAGTGTAGGGCCTCGCAGCACAGATACGCAGTATTTT
TRBJ2-5,NA,NA,TRBV5-6,14,CASSLGGQGETQYF,TGTGCCAGCAGCTTAGGGGGTCAGGGAGAGACCCAGTACTTC
TRBJ2-2,NA,TRBD2,TRBV29-1,14,CSGGGSGRFGELFF,TGCAGCGGAGGGGGTAGCGGGAGATTTGGGGAGCTGTTTTTT
TRBJ2-1,NA,NA,TRBV19,11,CASRQGNEQFF,TGTGCCAGTAGGCAGGGGAATGAGCAGTTCTTC
TRBJ2-2,NA,NA,TRBV5-6,16,CASSLLLDSKTGELFF,TGTGCCAGCAGCTTGTTGTTGGACAGTAAGACCGGGGAGCTGTTTTTT
TRBJ2-7,once,NA,TRBV18,14,CASSPRSNSNEQYF,TGTGCCAGCTCACCCCGTTCTAACAGCAACGAGCAGTACTTC
TRBJ2-4,NA,NA,TRBV28,14,CASSFSNNQNIQYF,TGTGCCAGCAGTTTCTCGAATAACCAAAACATTCAGTACTTC
TRBJ2-1,NA,TRBD2,TRBV15,16,CATSRDRGGPYNEQFF,TGTGCCACCAGCAGAGATCGGGGGGGCCCTTACAATGAGCAGTTCTTC
TRBJ1-5,once,TRBD1,TRBV6-5,15,CASSYRTGENQPQHF,TGTGCCAGCAGTTACCGGACAGGGGAAAATCAGCCCCAGCATTTT
TRBJ2-2,NA,TRBD1,TRBV5-1,16,CASSVTGTGGTGELFF,TGCGCCAGCAGCGTGACCGGGACAGGGGGCACCGGGGAGCTGTTTTTT
TRBJ2-3,NA,TRBD2,TRBV7-2,18,CASRQTSGTTLSTDTQYF,TGTGCCAGCAGGCAGACTAGCGGGACGACGCTTAGCACAGATACGCAGTATTTT
TRBJ2-2,NA,NA,TRBV11-3,16,CASLLRGAASTGELFF,TGTGCCAGCCTTTTAAGGGGGGCTGCTTCCACCGGGGAGCTGTTTTTT
TRBJ1-5,NA,NA,TRBV19,12,CASGRGNQPQHF,TGTGCCAGTGGCCGGGGGAATCAGCCCCAGCATTTT
TRBJ2-4,few,NA,TRBV7-2,15,CASSLATKGENIQYF,TGTGCCAGCAGCTTAGCAACCAAGGGGGAAAACATTCAGTACTTC
TRBJ2-7,NA,NA,TRBV6-1,15,CASTQRGGGPYEQYF,TGTGCCAGCACCCAACGTGGTGGGGGGCCCTACGAGCAGTACTTC
TRBJ2-7,NA,NA,TRBV5-4,17,CASSSPPRGLNSYEQYF,TGTGCCAGCAGCTCTCCCCCGCGGGGCCTCAACTCCTACGAGCAGTACTTC
TRBJ2-1,few,TRBD2,TRBV27,16,CASSPTSGSIYNEQFF,TGTGCCAGCAGTCCGACTAGCGGGAGTATCTACAATGAGCAGTTCTTC
TRBJ2-4,NA,NA,TRBV7-2,16,CASSSEQGQGGNIQYF,TGTGCCAGCAGCTCCGAGCAAGGACAGGGAGGGAACATTCAGTACTTC
TRBJ1-2,NA,NA,TRBV18,14,CASSLDGLNYGYTF,TGTGCCAGCTCACTCGATGGGCTAAACTATGGCTACACCTTC
TRBJ2-5,NA,TRBD1,TRBV27,17,CASSFSLAGQGEETQYF,TGTGCCAGCAGTTTCTCGTTGGCGGGACAGGGAGAAGAGACCCAGTACTTC
TRBJ1-5,NA,NA,TRBV18,13,CASSPGRDQPQHF,TGTGCCAGCTCACCGGGAAGGGATCAGCCCCAGCATTTT
TRBJ1-2,NA,TRBD1,TRBV7-2,14,CASSLARDRGGYTF,TGTGCCAGCAGCTTAGCCCGCGACAGGGGAGGCTACACCTTC
TRBJ1-1,NA,NA,TRBV11-2,13,CASSYRGVTEAFF,TGTGCCAGCAGCTATAGAGGGGTCACTGAAGCTTTCTTT